Each of the 7 T cell receptor beta chains below was sequenced from the same sample in a study of T cells in Graves' hyperthyroidism and ophthalmopathy. Researchers amplified the TCR beta CDR3 regions from RNA transcripts. TCR CDR3 underwent first-round RT-PCR with the HTBI primer set. One entry per CDR3 protein results from TCRdb running MiXCR on the multiplex PCR reads. The sample carries approximately 430,000 distinct CDR3 sequences, 15% to 17% recorded once. Material for sequencing was blood. The receptor source for this set is a woman younger than 30 with Graves' hyperthyroidism.

This clonotype has at least ten counts. V is TRBV11-2 and J is TRBJ2-1; TRBD2 matches 8 bases. V trimming: 5 bases; J trimming: 2 bases; junction bases outside the gene matches: 2. CDR1 and CDR2 (germline): SGHAT, FQNNGV. This CDR3 is built from 14 residues. CDR3 DNA: TGTGCCAGCAGCGGGCGGGAGGCCTACAATGAGCAGTTCTTC. This sequence encodes CASSGREAYNEQFF.

There are a few counts of this clonotype. The rearrangement links TRBV7-2 to TRBJ2-1, with D perhaps given as TRBD1 or TRBD2 (6 bases each). The length of the CDR3 is 15 residues. V lost 2 bases to trimming and J lost 2 bases, with 10 bases between them. CDR1 is SGHTA, CDR2 FQGNSA, per germline. In DNA form, the CDR3 reads TGTGCCAGCAGCTTATCGGGGGCGGCCTACAATGAGCAGTTCTTC. This translates into CASSLSGAAYNEQFF.

This clonotype has at least ten counts. The chain has TRBV27 and TRBJ2-3, with 9 bases identical to TRBD1. The V segment lost 3 bases and the J segment 1 base; nucleotides outside the gene matches: 17. CDR1 MNHEY and CDR2 SMNVEV come from the germline V gene (reference sequence). The CDR3 is 20 amino acids. CDR3 sequence (DNA): TGTGCCAGCAGTTTCCGACCGGGACAGGGTTCCTTCACGCGCACAGATACGCAGTATTTT. This sequence encodes CASSFRPGQGSFTRTDTQYF.

This chain joins TRBV4-1 and TRBJ2-1; 9 nucleotides match TRBD2. Looked up from germline, CDR1 is MGHRA and CDR2 is YSYEKL. CDR3 length: 20 amino acids. J lost 7 bases, V lost 1 base, and 20 bases had no gene match. CDR3 region: CASSQGLKGGMGGRGNEQFF. The CDR3, as DNA: TGCGCCAGCAGCCAAGGGTTGAAAGGGGGCATGGGCGGGAGGGGAAATGAGCAGTTCTTC.

This clonotype was observed many times. This sequence joins TRBV7-8 and TRBJ1-3, with 7 bases aligning to TRBD1. The germline gives CDR1 SGHVS, CDR2 FQNEAQ. V shed 1 base, J shed 2 bases, and the junction held 2 bases outside the gene matches. CDR3 size: 15 residues. DNA for the CDR3: TGTGCCAGCAGCTTAGGAACAGGGGCTGGAAACACCATATATTTT. It specifies CASSLGTGAGNTIYF. Complete variable domain (other parts from reference TRBV7-8 and TRBJ1-3): GAGVSQSPRYKVAKRGQDVALRCDPISGHVSLFWYQQALGQGPEFLTYFQNEAQLDKSGLPSDRFFAERPEGSVSTLKIQRTQQEDSAVYLCASSLGTGAGNTIYFGEGSWLTVV.

This clonotype was observed many times. The chain employs TRBV6-1 and TRBJ2-5; unclear D gene. The germline V gene has CDR1 MNHNS and CDR2 SASEGT. The CDR3 is 13 amino acids. The germline V and J ends were trimmed by 10 bases and 2 bases, with 14 bases remaining between them. CDR3 loop: CATLAVGQETQYF. Written as DNA, the CDR3 is TGTGCCACCCTCGCCGTGGGGCAAGAGACCCAGTACTTC.

The V gene is TRBV6-1, the J gene TRBJ1-5; D ambiguous. The V gene's germline CDR1 is MNHNS and CDR2 SASEGT. This CDR3 has 14 amino acids. V was shortened by 11 bases and J by 0 bases, with 14 bases between the two germline ends. CDR3 region: CASAESYSNQPQHF. CDR3 in DNA: TGTGCCTCGGCCGAAAGTTATAGCAATCAGCCCCAGCATTTT.